This entry describes one T cell receptor beta chain. Repertoires were generated with immunoSEQ multiplex PCR, while TCRdb's copy carries only in-frame clones and drops some. Of 130,000 to 150,000 clones in the sample, 88% were seen once. This record belongs to a study of blood T cell repertoires in COVID-19. Across the study: Samples of COVID-19 (acute and convalescent) were obtained from the United States, Italy and Spain.

V was trimmed by 7 bases and J by 12 bases, leaving 13 bases between them. This CDR3 has 12 amino acids. Germline V CDR1 and CDR2: MDHEN, SYDVKM. The receptor's source is a woman aged 50 to 65 with acute or convalescent COVID-19. Sequenced: peripheral blood. The J gene is TRBJ1-6, the V gene TRBV28; D gene uncertain. The CDR3 here is CASKEGTVPLHF. CDR3 coding DNA: TGTGCCAGCAAGGAGGGCACGGTACCCCTCCACTTT.